This record looks at one T cell receptor (beta chain) sequence and its context. CDR1 and CDR2 (germline): SEHNR, FQNEAQ (reference sequence). The CDR3 consists of 16 residues. Trimming took off 4 bases at V and 5 bases at J, with 21 bases between the two ends. This entry comes from a study of blood T cell repertoires in COVID-19. Overall study context: The origin of the acute and convalescent COVID-19 samples was the United States, Italy and Spain. PBMCs, B-cell-depleted T cells, or T cells were the source of the cDNA or gDNA that made up the material.

Study processing details: Counts of nucleated cells, estimated from reference gene primer amplification, were obtained. TCRdb's copy holds only in-frame clones and misses some; the assay was immunoSEQ multiplex PCR. V and J calls and clone size follow that table, whereas D and trimming were derived from the DNA. The sample lists roughly 91,000 clones; around 84% were seen once. The V and J genes are TRBV7-9 and TRBJ2-7; D is possibly TRBD1 (5 bases). The receptor was isolated from a man between 70 and 80 years old with active or convalescent COVID-19. Sequenced input: peripheral blood. CDR3 sequence: CASSSRGQGESHEQYF. The DNA for the CDR3 is TGTGCCAGCAGCTCCCGCGGCCAAGGGGAATCCCACGAGCAGTACTTC.